This entry lists 25 T cell receptor beta chains sequenced from one sample in a study of T cell responses to AZD1222 COVID-19 vaccine. The protocol was immunoSEQ multiplex PCR, while the TCRdb copy is restricted to in-frame clones and leaves out a portion. This table has roughly 150,000 clones, about 91% appearing once. The sequences come from peripheral blood, collected on day 0 of MenACWY control vaccination. These receptors came from an adult in good health.

J is TRBJ1-1 and V is TRBV14; D ambiguous. The CDR3 is made up of 12 amino acids. V gave up 0 bases and J gave up 11 bases, with 10 bases separating them. Per the germline V gene, CDR1 is SGHDN and CDR2 is FVKESK. Written as DNA, the CDR3 is TGTGCCAGCAGCCAAGATCGGCGCACCGCTTTCTTT. It is translated as CASSQDRRTAFF.

The genes are TRBV19 and TRBJ2-5, with a weak D call TRBD2 (7 bases). The CDR3 has 15 residues. V was shortened by 4 bases and J by 4 bases, with 16 bases between the two germline ends. Germline V gives CDR1 LNHDA, CDR2 SQIVND (reference sequence). CDR3: CASSKTGGSRETQYF. The CDR3 nucleotides are TGTGCCAGTAGTAAAACGGGGGGCTCCCGAGAGACCCAGTACTTC.

This clone was detected a few times. The chain couples TRBV15 to TRBJ2-6; D is uncertain. This CDR3 spans 18 amino acids. The V gene's germline CDR1 is LNHNV and CDR2 YYDKDF (reference sequence). Trimming pared 5 bases from V and 2 bases from J, leaving 19 bases between. The CDR3 nucleotides are TGTGCCACCAGCCGGTTCCTTGGCAGTACCCCTGGGGCCAACGTCCTGACTTTC. It yields the protein CATSRFLGSTPGANVLTF.

This clone was found a few times. The V call is TRBV12-3 or TRBV12-4, the J call TRBJ1-2; D is ambiguous. The CDR3 contains 13 residues. V was shortened by 7 bases and J by 5 bases, with 14 bases between the two germline ends. As DNA, the CDR3 is TGTGCCAGCACCCAGCTGACTGGGTATGGCTACACCTTC. It is translated as CASTQLTGYGYTF.

V and J are TRBV5-1 and TRBJ1-5; unclear D gene. V lost 0 bases to trimming and J lost 1 base, with 11 bases between them. The CDR3 consists of 16 residues. Germline V gene sequence: CDR1 SGHRS, CDR2 YFSETQ. The CDR3 spells CASSLGPVGSNQPQHF. DNA of the CDR3: TGCGCCAGCAGCTTGGGGCCTGTTGGAAGCAATCAGCCCCAGCATTTT.

This clone came up once. The chain carries TRBV6-5 and TRBJ1-2, with no clear D. CDR1 MNHEY and CDR2 SVGAGI come from the germline V gene. This CDR3 region has 15 residues. V lost 0 bases and J 4 bases, leaving 12 bases between the germline ends. CDR3 DNA: TGTGCCAGCAGTTACTCTTTCGGGAGGACCTATGGCTACACCTTC. Amino acids: CASSYSFGRTYGYTF.

The chain is built from TRBV7-9 and TRBJ2-1, with 9 bases matching TRBD2. The CDR3 has 16 residues. J gave up 4 bases and V 4 bases, and 8 bases lay outside the gene matches. Germline V gene sequence: CDR1 SEHNR, CDR2 FQNEAQ (reference sequence). In DNA form, the CDR3 reads TGTGCCAGCAGCTCCGGGACTAGCTACCTATACAATGAGCAGTTCTTC. Its translation: CASSSGTSYLYNEQFF.

This chain joins TRBV28 and TRBJ2-4, with a tentative D call TRBD1 (6 bases). The CDR3 contains 15 residues. V was cut by 11 bases and J by 0 bases, with 17 bases left in between. Looked up from germline, CDR1 is MDHEN and CDR2 is SYDVKM. CDR3 residues: CAAGQSFLAKNIQYF. As DNA, the CDR3 is TGTGCCGCCGGACAGTCGTTTTTAGCCAAAAACATTCAGTACTTC.

The genes are TRBV5-4 and TRBJ1-5, with D tentatively TRBD1 (5 bases). With 2 bases removed from V and 4 bases from J, the gap between germline ends came to 13 bases. CDR3 length: 15 residues. Germline CDR1 reads SGHNT; CDR2 reads YYREEE (reference sequence). CDR3 in DNA: TGTGCCAGCAGCTTCGGCCCGGGGGGGAATCAGCCCCAGCATTTT. Its translation is CASSFGPGGNQPQHF. The full variable domain, rest sourced from reference TRBV5-4 and TRBJ1-5, is ETGVTQSPTHLIKTRGQQVTLRCSSQSGHNTVSWYQQALGQGPQFIFQYYREEENGRGNFPPRFSGLQFPNYSSELNVNALELDDSALYLCASSFGPGGNQPQHFGDGTRLSIL.

The chain has TRBV5-1 and TRBJ2-6; no definite D call. This CDR3 contains 14 residues. Germline V gene lookup returns CDR1 SGHRS and CDR2 YFSETQ. V was pared by 5 bases and J by 5 bases, with 11 bases between. The CDR3 protein is CASSYDDRANVLTF. The CDR3 bases are TGCGCCAGCAGTTATGACGATCGGGCCAACGTCCTGACTTTC. The full variable domain, in which reference TRBV5-1 and TRBJ2-6 provide the parts outside the CDR3, is KAGVTQTPRYLIKTRGQQVTLSCSPISGHRSVSWYQQTPGQGLQFLFEYFSETQRNKGNFPGRFSGRQFSNSRSEMNVSTLELGDSALYLCASSYDDRANVLTFGAGSRLTVL.

J is TRBJ2-5 and V is TRBV7-2, with no clear D. The V and J ends lost 2 bases and 1 base respectively, with 11 bases between them. This CDR3 region has 15 residues. Looked up from germline, CDR1 is SGHTA and CDR2 is FQGNSA. In DNA, the CDR3 is TGTGCCAGCAGCTTATGGTCCAGCCTCCAAGAGACCCAGTACTTC. Its translation is CASSLWSSLQETQYF.

V gene TRBV9 combines with J gene TRBJ2-5; 9 bases are shared with TRBD2. The V segment lost 4 bases and the J segment 5 bases; nucleotides outside the gene matches: 12. The CDR3 loop spans 16 amino acids. Germline V gene sequence: CDR1 SGDLS, CDR2 YYNGEE. CDR3 in amino acids: CASSSRRGGALETQYF. In DNA, the CDR3 is TGTGCCAGCAGCTCAAGGCGCGGGGGGGCCTTGGAGACCCAGTACTTC.

This clone was counted once. This chain uses TRBV2 with TRBJ2-3, with 8 nucleotides matching TRBD1. The CDR3 spans 15 residues. Germline V gene data show CDR1 as SNHLY and CDR2 as FYNNEI. J lost 1 base, V lost 5 bases, and 5 bases had no gene match. The DNA of the CDR3 is TGTGCCAGCAGTACTCAGGGGGCTGGCACAGATACGCAGTATTTT. It translates to CASSTQGAGTDTQYF.

The chain uses TRBV7-2 and TRBJ1-6, with a tentative D call TRBD1 (6 bases). Trimming cost V 2 bases and J 10 bases, with 12 bases left between them. This CDR3 has 14 residues. Looked up from germline, CDR1 is SGHTA and CDR2 is FQGNSA. CDR3 coding DNA: TGTGCCAGCAGCTTAAGGGCAGGGGTCTCACCCCTCCACTTT. It translates to CASSLRAGVSPLHF.

The rearrangement links TRBV18 to TRBJ1-2, with D unclear. Between the trimmed V and J ends, which lost 6 bases and 2 bases, there was a span of 16 bases. Germline V CDR1 and CDR2: KGHSH, LQKENI. This CDR3 region has 15 residues. CDR3 protein: CASSQDIGWNYGYTF. The CDR3 DNA is TGTGCCAGCTCTCAAGACATTGGGTGGAACTATGGCTACACCTTC.

The chain couples TRBV7-8 to TRBJ1-2; D perhaps matches TRBD1 (5 bases). Germline V gene lookup returns CDR1 SGHVS and CDR2 FQNEAQ. This CDR3 has 17 residues. The ends were cut back, 1 base at V and 2 bases at J, with 17 bases in the middle. The CDR3 loop reads CASSLVTLGRTNYGYTF. The CDR3 coding sequence is TGTGCCAGCAGCTTAGTCACCCTTGGGAGGACAAACTATGGCTACACCTTC.

This clone occurred once. The chain employs TRBV10-3 and TRBJ2-1; TRBD2 aligns across 11 bases. J was trimmed by 7 bases and V by 6 bases; bases with no gene match: 8. The CDR3 covers 15 residues. Germline CDR1 and CDR2: ENHRY and SYGVKD. The CDR3 here is CAISPLAGVWNEQFF. CDR3 in DNA: TGTGCCATCAGCCCACTAGCGGGAGTATGGAATGAGCAGTTCTTC.

The chain couples TRBV4-1 to TRBJ1-2; D not resolved. V shed 3 bases and J shed 2 bases, with 13 bases lying between them. Germline V gene lookup returns CDR1 MGHRA and CDR2 YSYEKL. The CDR3 sequence is 15 residues long. The CDR3 DNA reads TGCGCCAGCAGCCAGCAAGTGACATGGAACTATGGCTACACCTTC. It codes for CASSQQVTWNYGYTF.

The chain is built from TRBV11-2 and TRBJ1-5, with D hard to call. V lost 2 bases to trimming and J lost 7 bases, with 9 bases between them. Germline loops: CDR1 SGHAT, CDR2 FQNNGV. This CDR3 spans 13 amino acids. The CDR3, as DNA: TGTGCCAGCAGCTTAAGTAACAGCCAGCCCCAGCATTTT. Protein: CASSLSNSQPQHF.

V gene TRBV6-1 combines with J gene TRBJ2-1; D remains unclear. Germline assignment: CDR1 MNHNS and CDR2 SASEGT. V lost 1 base, J lost 8 bases, and 12 bases lay in between. The CDR3 spans 14 residues. The CDR3 DNA sequence: TGTGCCAGCAGTGAAGTGGTCCCCGTCTATGAGCAGTTCTTC. Amino acids: CASSEVVPVYEQFF.

This chain links TRBV9 with TRBJ2-6; D might be TRBD2 (6 bases). CDR3 length equals 17 residues. CDR1 is SGDLS and CDR2 is YYNGEE in the germline V gene. Trimming stripped 0 bases from V and 4 bases from J, with 14 bases between. The CDR3 reads CASSVVIGGSGANVLTF. CDR3 nucleotides: TGTGCCAGCAGCGTAGTAATCGGGGGTTCCGGGGCCAACGTCCTGACTTTC.

V usage is TRBV6-5 and J usage is TRBJ1-2; D is perhaps TRBD1 (5 bases). V lost 7 bases and J lost 4, with 16 bases in between. CDR3 size: 14 residues. CDR1 is MNHEY and CDR2 is SVGAGI in the germline V gene. The DNA of the CDR3 is TGTGCCAGCATTCCAGGTGGGGCAGGCTATGGCTACACCTTC. This codes for CASIPGGAGYGYTF.

V usage is TRBV11-2 and J usage is TRBJ1-3, with D possibly TRBD1 on 6 matching bases. CDR1 SGHAT and CDR2 FQNNGV come from the germline V gene. V was cut by 4 bases and J by 4 bases, with 14 bases left in between. This CDR3 has 15 amino acids. The CDR3 region has the DNA TGTGCCAGCAGCTCTTTCGGGGGGCGCGGAAACACCATATATTTT. Translated: CASSSFGGRGNTIYF. The entire variable domain, with the rest obtained from reference TRBV11-2 and TRBJ1-3, is as follows: EAGVAQSPRYKIIEKRQSVAFWCNPISGHATLYWYQQILGQGPKLLIQFQNNGVVDDSQLPKDRFSAERLKGVDSTLKIQPAKLEDSAVYLCASSSFGGRGNTIYFGEGSWLTVV.

V and J are TRBV28 and TRBJ2-7, with 10 bases aligning to TRBD1. The ends lost 2 bases at V and 2 bases at J; junction bases unmatched: 3. The CDR3 runs to 15 residues. In germline, CDR1 is MDHEN, CDR2 SYDVKM. DNA for the CDR3: TGTGCCAGCAGTTTACCGGGGACAGGGGCCTACGAGCAGTACTTC. It codes for CASSLPGTGAYEQYF.

This rearrangement joins TRBV9 to TRBJ2-7, with D maybe TRBD2 (5 bases). The V gene's germline CDR1 is SGDLS and CDR2 YYNGEE. The germline V and J ends were trimmed by 0 bases and 6 bases, with 19 bases remaining between them. CDR3 length: 16 amino acids. The CDR3 DNA is TGTGCCAGCAGCGTAGCAAGCGGATTAAGAAGTTCCGAGCAGTACTTC. This sequence encodes CASSVASGLRSSEQYF. Variable domain in full (rest from reference TRBV9 and TRBJ2-7): DSGVTQTPKHLITATGQRVTLRCSPRSGDLSVYWYQQSLDQGLQFLIQYYNGEERAKGNILERFSAQQFPDLHSELNLSSLELGDSALYFCASSVASGLRSSEQYFGPGTRLTVT.